The 19 T cell receptor beta chains in this list originate from one sample, sequenced in a study of siplizumab effects on memory and regulatory T cells (dated by TCRdb to the late 2010s). Receptors were amplified or captured by the immunoSEQ multiplex PCR assay. In its TCRdb copy, this immuneACCESS table keeps in-frame sequences only and misses some clones. Where compared with another copy, unresolved V genes explain less than half of these, and the others have no known cause. The sample table contains over 100,000 clones; only one count was recorded for about 91% of them. More than 0.65% of the sample goes to the ten largest clones. The sample taken for sequencing was Tregs sorted from blood. These receptors all stem from a human donor in good health.

A single count supports this clone. The V call is TRBV21-1, the J call TRBJ2-5; the tabulated D call, TRBD2, remains unverified against the DNA. TRBV21-1 represents a pseudogene. The CDR3 is made up of 17 amino acids. In nucleotides, the CDR3 is TGTGCCAGCAGCGATCTGGGAGCGGGGGGGTACCAAGAGACCCAGTACTTC. Translation gives CASSDLGAGGYQETQYF.

The CDR3 DNA is TGTGCCAGCATCGCTCAGGTACGGGATGGCTACACCTTC. This codes for CASIAQVRDGYTF. The chain carries TRBV6-6 and TRBJ1-2; D call uncertain. The CDR3 is made up of 13 amino acids. Trimming cost V 7 bases and J 6 bases, with 15 bases left between them. Germline assignment: CDR1 MNHNY and CDR2 SVGAGI (reference sequence).

The chain links TRBV6-6 to TRBJ2-7; D ambiguous. Germline CDR1 MNHNY, CDR2 SVGAGI (reference sequence). The CDR3 length is 16 residues. Deletions cut 0 bases from V and 0 bases from J, with 12 bases between. The CDR3 DNA is TGTGCCAGCAGTTACTCGAAACGTCCAGACTCCTACGAGCAGTACTTC. This sequence encodes CASSYSKRPDSYEQYF.

This clone was recorded many times. J is TRBJ2-7 and V is TRBV13; no firm D call. The germline CDR1 and CDR2 sequences are PRHDT and FYEKMQ (reference sequence). The CDR3 runs to 15 residues. Trimming shortened V by 1 base and J by 0 bases, and 10 bases separated the two germline ends. The CDR3 DNA is TGTGCCAGCAGCTTAGTGGATGGCGTCTCCTACGAGCAGTACTTC. This gives the protein CASSLVDGVSYEQYF.

The chain is built from TRBV19 and TRBJ1-2; D call uncertain. CDR1 and CDR2 from the germline V gene are LNHDA and SQIVND (reference sequence). CDR3 size: 12 residues. V was clipped by 7 bases and J by 3 bases, with 9 bases between them. The CDR3 nucleotides are TGTGCCAGTAAGGCAGGCTACTATGGCTACACCTTC. It is translated as CASKAGYYGYTF.

This clone was detected only once. The chain recombines TRBV27 with TRBJ1-2; D might be TRBD1 (5 bases). This CDR3 contains 12 residues. Germline V lookup: CDR1 MNHEY, CDR2 SMNVEV (reference sequence). Trimming shortened V by 6 bases and J by 7 bases, and 12 bases separated the two germline ends. CDR3 bases: TGTGCCAGCAGCCCCCAGGGCCGTGGCTACACCTTC. Translated, it gives CASSPQGRGYTF.

The gene calls are TRBV19 and TRBJ1-2; no reliable D call. This CDR3 region has 12 residues. Germline values: CDR1 LNHDA, CDR2 SQIVND (reference sequence). Between the trimmed V and J ends, which lost 7 bases and 4 bases, there was a span of 10 bases. CDR3 sequence reads: CASTGLAYGYTF. The DNA for the CDR3 is TGTGCCAGTACAGGCCTGGCCTATGGCTACACCTTC.

V is TRBV29-1 and J is TRBJ2-3, with 9 bases that match TRBD1. Germline CDR1 is SQVTM and CDR2 is ANQGSEA. V shed 7 bases and J 3 bases; nucleotides not matched to a gene: 8. The CDR3 totals 14 residues. The CDR3 is CSGLDRGRTDTQYF. The CDR3 nucleotides read TGCAGCGGGCTAGACAGGGGGAGAACAGATACGCAGTATTTT.

V gene TRBV6-5 combines with J gene TRBJ2-3; D gene uncertain. The CDR3 is 14 residues long. The V end lost 6 bases, the J end lost 3 bases, and 13 bases lay between the germline ends. Germline V lookup: CDR1 MNHEY, CDR2 SVGAGI. The CDR3 DNA follows: TGTGCCAGCAGATACACGGCACAGACAGATACGCAGTATTTT. It encodes CASRYTAQTDTQYF.

The chain joins TRBV6-1 to TRBJ1-6; no definite D call. The V gene's germline CDR1 is MNHNS and CDR2 SASEGT. Trimming left V 7 bases short and J 0 bases short, with 7 bases between. This CDR3 has 14 amino acids. CDR3 region: CASTRSSYNSPLHF. In nucleotides, the CDR3 is TGTGCCAGCACAAGGAGCTCCTATAATTCACCCCTCCACTTT.

This clone has only one observation. The rearrangement links TRBV6-1 to TRBJ2-2; D not resolved. This CDR3 has 15 amino acids. Germline V CDR1 and CDR2: MNHNS, SASEGT. V dropped 1 base and J dropped 5 bases, with 11 bases sitting between them. The CDR3 is CASSEGVGWTGELFF. In DNA form, the CDR3 reads TGTGCCAGCAGTGAAGGCGTAGGGTGGACCGGGGAGCTGTTTTTT.

This clone was observed a handful of times. The chain recombines TRBV7-3 with TRBJ2-3, with 7 bases matching TRBD2. CDR3 length: 14 residues. V shed 2 bases, J shed 7 bases, and the junction held 6 bases outside the gene matches. Germline CDR1 and CDR2: SGHTA and FQGTGA. The CDR3 DNA reads as TGTGCCAGCAGCTTATCGGGGGGAGCAAATACGCAGTATTTT. This translates into CASSLSGGANTQYF.

This rearrangement joins TRBV5-6 to TRBJ1-6, with D possibly matching TRBD1 (5 bases). The germline gives CDR1 SGHDT, CDR2 YYEEEE. The CDR3 contains 17 residues. The ends were cut back, 3 bases at V and 7 bases at J, with 20 bases in the middle. CDR3 protein: CASSSFITGTGNSPLHF. Here the CDR3 DNA reads TGTGCCAGCAGCTCGTTTATAACCGGGACGGGGAATTCACCCCTCCACTTT.

V gene TRBV4-1 combines with J gene TRBJ2-3; no firm D call. CDR3 size: 15 residues. CDR1 is MGHRA and CDR2 is YSYEKL in the germline V gene. The V end was cut by 0 bases, the J end by 4 bases, with 11 bases between. The CDR3 loop reads CASSQDQRSSDTQYF. The CDR3 DNA reads as TGCGCCAGCAGCCAAGATCAGCGTTCATCAGATACGCAGTATTTT.

The chain is built from TRBV5-1 and TRBJ2-7; weak D call: TRBD1 (5 bases). Trimming took 1 base from V and 4 from J, leaving 18 bases between them. The CDR3 extends over 16 amino acids. Germline assignment: CDR1 SGHRS and CDR2 YFSETQ. The CDR3 sequence is CASSLFGARARYEQYF. CDR3 nucleotides: TGCGCCAGCAGCTTGTTTGGGGCTAGAGCGAGGTACGAGCAGTACTTC.

The chain links TRBV30 to TRBJ1-2; D uncertain. There are 11 residues in the CDR3. Trimming pared 0 bases from V and 8 bases from J, leaving 7 bases between. Germline V lookup: CDR1 GTSNPN, CDR2 SVGIG (reference sequence). CDR3 region: CAWSVPGGYTF. CDR3 sequence (DNA): TGTGCCTGGAGTGTACCGGGAGGCTACACCTTC.

The chain recombines TRBV5-1 with TRBJ2-7; TRBD2 agrees at 8 bases. Germline CDR1 is SGHRS and CDR2 is YFSETQ. Trimming removed 4 bases from V and 1 base from J; junction bases left unmatched: 7. CDR3 length equals 15 residues. In DNA, the CDR3 is TGCGCCAGCAGCGTGGCGGGGGGCGTTTCCTACGAGCAGTACTTC. It codes for CASSVAGGVSYEQYF.

The chain carries TRBV5-6 and TRBJ1-1; D remains ambiguous. Trimming removed 2 bases from V and 6 bases from J, with 14 bases in between. Germline V CDR1 and CDR2: SGHDT, YYEEEE. The CDR3 is made up of 14 amino acids. The CDR3 spells CASSLDYPRAEAFF. DNA for the CDR3: TGTGCCAGCAGCTTAGACTATCCTAGGGCTGAAGCTTTCTTT.

This clone showed up just a few times. The chain joins TRBV6-1 to TRBJ1-5; no firm D call. Looked up from germline, CDR1 is MNHNS and CDR2 is SASEGT. The CDR3 spans 12 residues. Trimming removed 0 bases at V and 9 bases at J, with 6 bases between. The CDR3 region is CASSEAGGPQHF. The CDR3 DNA reads TGTGCCAGCAGTGAAGCTGGAGGGCCCCAGCATTTT.